A single sample gave rise to the 4 T cell receptor beta chains below, sequenced in a study of shared T cell receptors in the human thymus. Assay: immunoSEQ multiplex PCR; the TCRdb copy retains only in-frame clones and omits some. This table has roughly 410,000 clones, 95% appearing once. Sequenced material: thymocytes. The receptors stem from a human donor.

The chain uses TRBV19 and TRBJ2-5; 10 bases agree with TRBD1. V was pared by 0 bases and J by 1 base, with 2 bases of the junction left unmatched. The CDR3 consists of 16 residues. Germline loops: CDR1 LNHDA, CDR2 SQIVND (reference sequence). The CDR3 spells CASSIEWDRGQETQYF. Here the CDR3 DNA reads TGTGCCAGTAGTATAGAATGGGACAGGGGCCAAGAGACCCAGTACTTC.

The CDR3 sequence: CSVEDRQGGNQPQHF. DNA for the CDR3: TGCAGCGTTGAAGATCGACAGGGTGGTAATCAGCCCCAGCATTTT. The gene calls are TRBV29-1 and TRBJ1-5, with 7 bases lining up with TRBD1. With 0 bases clipped from V and 4 bases from J, the junction kept 6 bases outside the gene matches. The CDR3 is 15 amino acids. Germline V gives CDR1 SQVTM, CDR2 ANQGSEA. The full variable domain, completed using reference TRBV29-1 and TRBJ1-5, is SAVISQKPSRDICQRGTSLTIQCQVDSQVTMMFWYRQQPGQSLTLIATANQGSEATYESGFVIDKFPISRPNLTFSTLTVSNMSPEDSSIYLCSVEDRQGGNQPQHFGDGTRLSIL.

The chain is built from TRBV30 and TRBJ1-4, with D uncertain. Germline V gene data show CDR1 as GTSNPN and CDR2 as SVGIG (reference sequence). V was pared by 5 bases and J by 4 bases, with 17 bases between. This CDR3 is built from 15 residues. The CDR3 DNA reads as TGTGCCTGGGAGAGGGCCGAGGCGCGTAATGAAAAACTGTTTTTT. Amino acids: CAWERAEARNEKLFF.

This rearrangement joins TRBV27 to TRBJ2-1; 9 bases map to TRBD1. This CDR3 region has 16 residues. In germline, CDR1 is MNHEY, CDR2 SMNVEV (reference sequence). Trimming cost V 4 bases and J 5 bases; bases outside gene matches: 9. The CDR3 here is CASSSTGGHEDNEQFF. DNA for the CDR3: TGTGCCAGCAGTTCGACAGGGGGACACGAGGACAATGAGCAGTTCTTC.